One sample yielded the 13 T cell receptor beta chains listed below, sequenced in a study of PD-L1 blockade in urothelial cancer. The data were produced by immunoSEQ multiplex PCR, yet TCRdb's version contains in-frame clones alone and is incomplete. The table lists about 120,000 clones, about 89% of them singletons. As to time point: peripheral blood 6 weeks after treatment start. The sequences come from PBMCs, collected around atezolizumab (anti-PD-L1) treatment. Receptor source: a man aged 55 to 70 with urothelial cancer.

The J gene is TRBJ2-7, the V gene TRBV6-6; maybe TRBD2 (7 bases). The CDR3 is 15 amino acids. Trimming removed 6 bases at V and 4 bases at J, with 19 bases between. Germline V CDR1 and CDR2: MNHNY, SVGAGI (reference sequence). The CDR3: CASRLGAGAMYEQYF. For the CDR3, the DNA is TGTGCCAGCAGGCTGGGCGCGGGGGCCATGTACGAGCAGTACTTC.

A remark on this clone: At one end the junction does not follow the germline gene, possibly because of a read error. The CDR3 is CASSLAAAYEQYF. The CDR3 region has the DNA TGTGCCAGCAGCCTAGCTGCAGCCTACGAGCAGTACTTC. The rearrangement joins TRBV7-8 to TRBJ2-7, with D tentatively TRBD2 (5 bases). The germline V gene has CDR1 SGHVS and CDR2 FQNEAQ. This CDR3 is built from 13 residues.

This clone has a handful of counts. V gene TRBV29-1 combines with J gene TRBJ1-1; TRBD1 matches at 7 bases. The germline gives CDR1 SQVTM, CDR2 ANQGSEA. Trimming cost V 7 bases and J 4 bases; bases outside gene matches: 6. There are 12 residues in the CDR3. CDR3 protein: CSADREVTEAFF. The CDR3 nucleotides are TGCAGCGCTGACAGGGAGGTCACTGAAGCTTTCTTT.

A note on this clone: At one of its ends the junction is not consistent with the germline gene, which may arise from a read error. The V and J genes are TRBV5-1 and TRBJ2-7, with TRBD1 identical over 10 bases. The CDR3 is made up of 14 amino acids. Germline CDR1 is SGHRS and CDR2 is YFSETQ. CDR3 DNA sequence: TGCGCCAGCAGGTTGGGACAGGGGATCTACGAGCAGTACTTC. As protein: CASRLGQGIYEQYF.

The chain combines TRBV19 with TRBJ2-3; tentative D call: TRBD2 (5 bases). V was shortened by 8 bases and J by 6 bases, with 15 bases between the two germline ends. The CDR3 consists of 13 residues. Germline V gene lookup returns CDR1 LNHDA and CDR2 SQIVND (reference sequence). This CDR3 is CASQDGQRDTQYF. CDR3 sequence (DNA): TGTGCCAGTCAAGACGGGCAGCGGGATACGCAGTATTTT. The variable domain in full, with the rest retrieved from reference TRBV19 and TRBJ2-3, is DGGITQSPKYLFRKEGQNVTLSCEQNLNHDAMYWYRQDPGQGLRLIYYSQIVNDFQKGDIAEGYSVSREKKESFPLTVTSAQKNPTAFYLCASQDGQRDTQYFGPGTRLTVL.

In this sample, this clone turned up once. CDR3 sequence (DNA): TGTGCCAGCAGTTTGTCAGCCTTGAGGTCAGATACGCAGTATTTT. Protein: CASSLSALRSDTQYF. The chain recombines TRBV7-6 with TRBJ2-3; D ambiguous. Trimming shortened V by 6 bases and J by 4 bases, and 17 bases separated the two germline ends. CDR1 is SGHVS and CDR2 is FNYEAQ in the germline V gene. The CDR3 runs 15 residues.

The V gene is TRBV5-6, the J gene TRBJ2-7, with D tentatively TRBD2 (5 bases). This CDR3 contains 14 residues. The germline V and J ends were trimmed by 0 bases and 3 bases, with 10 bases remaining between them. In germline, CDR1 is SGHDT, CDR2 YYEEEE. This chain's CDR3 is CASSLGSGNYEQYF. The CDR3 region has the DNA TGTGCCAGCAGCTTGGGCTCGGGGAACTACGAGCAGTACTTC.

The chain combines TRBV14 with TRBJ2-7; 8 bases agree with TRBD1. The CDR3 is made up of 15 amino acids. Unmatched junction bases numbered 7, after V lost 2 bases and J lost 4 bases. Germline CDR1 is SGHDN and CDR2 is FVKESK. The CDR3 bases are TGTGCCAGCAGCCAAAGGGCAGGGGGCGCTTACGAGCAGTACTTC. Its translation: CASSQRAGGAYEQYF.

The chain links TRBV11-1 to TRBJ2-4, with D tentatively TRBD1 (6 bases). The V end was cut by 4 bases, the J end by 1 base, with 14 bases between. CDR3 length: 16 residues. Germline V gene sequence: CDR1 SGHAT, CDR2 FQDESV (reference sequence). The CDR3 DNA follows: TGTGCCAGCAGCTCACAGGGTAAATCGGCCAAAAACATTCAGTACTTC. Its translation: CASSSQGKSAKNIQYF.

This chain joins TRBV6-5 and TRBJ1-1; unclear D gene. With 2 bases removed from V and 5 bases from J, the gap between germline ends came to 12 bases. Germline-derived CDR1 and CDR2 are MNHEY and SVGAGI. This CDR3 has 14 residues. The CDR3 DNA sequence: TGTGCCAGCAGTTACGGGCAAGAGTCGACTGAAGCTTTCTTT. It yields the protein CASSYGQESTEAFF.

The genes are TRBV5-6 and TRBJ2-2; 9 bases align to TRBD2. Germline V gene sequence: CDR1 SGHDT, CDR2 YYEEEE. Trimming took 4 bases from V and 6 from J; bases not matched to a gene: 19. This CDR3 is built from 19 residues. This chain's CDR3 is CASSQSSWLAGMRAGELFF. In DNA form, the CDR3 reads TGTGCCAGCAGCCAAAGCAGCTGGCTAGCGGGAATGAGGGCCGGGGAGCTGTTTTTT.

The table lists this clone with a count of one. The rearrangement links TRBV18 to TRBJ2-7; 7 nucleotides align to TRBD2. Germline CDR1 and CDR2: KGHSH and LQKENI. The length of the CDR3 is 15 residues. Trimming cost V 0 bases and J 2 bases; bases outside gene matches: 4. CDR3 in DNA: TGTGCCAGCTCACCACCCGGGACTACCGCCTACGAGCAGTACTTC. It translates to CASSPPGTTAYEQYF.

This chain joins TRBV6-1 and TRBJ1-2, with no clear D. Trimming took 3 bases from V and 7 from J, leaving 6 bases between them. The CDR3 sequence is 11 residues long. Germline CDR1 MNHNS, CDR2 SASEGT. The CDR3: CASSDFRGYTF. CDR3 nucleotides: TGTGCCAGCAGTGACTTTCGTGGCTACACCTTC.